Listed here are 20 T cell receptor beta chains from one sample, sequenced in a study of post-analysis software for immune sequencing data. Findings of the study overall: A handful of TRBV segments appeared more often in patients than in controls, and TRBV5-6, TRBV5-1 and TRBV20-1 were among these.

No antigen has been assigned to these receptors. TCR beta cDNA libraries included unique molecular identifiers. In TCRdb, the PCR reads were re-called with MiXCR into one record per CDR3 protein. The data contain about 400,000 distinct CDR3 sequences, 30% to 45% of them seen just once; the ten biggest clones take up about an eighth. Input material: blood. These receptors all stem from a girl aged 5 to 17 with multiple sclerosis.

This chain joins TRBV18 and TRBJ2-3; D is ambiguous. CDR3 length: 15 amino acids. V gave up 1 base and J gave up 0 bases, with 8 bases separating them. The V gene's germline CDR1 is KGHSH and CDR2 LQKENI. The CDR3 DNA reads as TGTGCCAGCTCACCACAAGGGTCTAGCACAGATACGCAGTATTTT. Its translation: CASSPQGSSTDTQYF.

This clonotype appeared once. The genes are TRBV5-1 and TRBJ1-4; 7 positions agree with TRBD1. V was clipped by 4 bases and J by 5 bases; unmatched bases: 11. Germline V CDR1 and CDR2: SGHRS, YFSETQ. This CDR3 has 16 residues. The CDR3 reads CASSAGRQGGNEKLFF. CDR3 DNA sequence: TGCGCCAGCAGCGCGGGCAGACAGGGAGGGAATGAAAAACTGTTTTTT.

This clonotype has more than one count but fewer than ten. This chain links TRBV4-1 with TRBJ2-5; possible D gene TRBD1, 5 bases. The CDR3 totals 15 residues. Trimming cost V 1 base and J 2 bases, with 11 bases left between them. The germline V gene has CDR1 MGHRA and CDR2 YSYEKL. The CDR3 DNA reads as TGCGCCAGCAGCCAAGGATATAGGGGTCAAGAGACCCAGTACTTC. Translated, it gives CASSQGYRGQETQYF.

Here the CDR3 DNA reads TGTGCCAGCAGCTTAATGGGGGGGCTAGCGGGGGTCTTAGATACGCAGTATTTT. This encodes CASSLMGGLAGVLDTQYF. The rearrangement links TRBV7-8 to TRBJ2-3; TRBD2 matches at 10 bases. Germline V gene data show CDR1 as SGHVS and CDR2 as FQNEAQ. The trim removed 2 bases at V and 5 bases at J, leaving 13 bases unmatched. CDR3 length: 18 amino acids.

This clonotype was picked up many times. This rearrangement joins TRBV10-3 to TRBJ2-1; 12 nucleotides agree with TRBD2. This CDR3 has 16 residues. The junction had 14 bases not matched to a gene; V was cut back by 10 bases and J by 7 bases. Per the germline V gene, CDR1 is ENHRY and CDR2 is SYGVKD. The CDR3 DNA sequence: TGTGCCACGGGTCGAGAACTAGCGGGGGGAACGAATGAGCAGTTCTTC. Its protein product is CATGRELAGGTNEQFF.

The CDR3 DNA sequence: TGTGCCAGCAGTTTGATGAGGTTGAAAGTGGGGACAGATACGCAGTATTTT. This encodes CASSLMRLKVGTDTQYF. This rearrangement joins TRBV12-3 or TRBV12-4 to TRBJ2-3, with D uncertain. CDR3 length: 17 amino acids. Trimming cost V 3 bases and J 3 bases, with 19 bases left between them.

This clonotype appeared a few times. V and J are TRBV30 and TRBJ1-1; D gene uncertain. Germline CDR1 and CDR2: GTSNPN and SVGIG (reference sequence). Trimming pared 0 bases from V and 4 bases from J, leaving 15 bases between. The CDR3 spans 15 residues. The CDR3 sequence is CAWSVGGQTRTEAFF. In DNA, the CDR3 is TGTGCCTGGAGTGTCGGCGGCCAAACCCGCACTGAAGCTTTCTTT.

The DNA for the CDR3 is TGTGCCAGCAGTCTACATACGGGCCAGGTTTACGATGAGCAGTTCTTC. Translation: CASSLHTGQVYDEQFF. V usage is TRBV6-5 and J usage is TRBJ2-1; D not resolved. Germline-derived CDR1 and CDR2 are MNHEY and SVGAGI. V lost 5 bases and J 8 bases, leaving 22 bases between the germline ends. The CDR3 contains 16 residues.

This clonotype came up many times. The chain is built from TRBV29-1 and TRBJ1-1; D is unclear. The V gene's germline CDR1 is SQVTM and CDR2 ANQGSEA. The CDR3 runs to 11 residues. V was cut by 3 bases and J by 4 bases, with 6 bases left in between. CDR3 region: CSVDSGTEAFF. For the CDR3, the DNA is TGCAGCGTTGATTCTGGCACTGAAGCTTTCTTT.

This clonotype showed up just a few times. The chain recombines TRBV20-1 with TRBJ2-5, with a tentative D call TRBD2 (5 bases). Trimming left V 1 base short and J 5 bases short, with 8 bases between. Germline loops: CDR1 DFQATT, CDR2 SNEGSKA (reference sequence). The CDR3 runs 12 residues. The CDR3 spells CSARGRGETQYF. The CDR3 DNA reads TGCAGTGCTAGAGGACGCGGGGAGACCCAGTACTTC.

V gene TRBV12-3 or TRBV12-4 combines with J gene TRBJ2-3, with D possibly being TRBD2 (5 bases). There are 14 residues in the CDR3. V was pared by 5 bases and J by 11 bases, with 20 bases between. The CDR3 loop is CASSRTGLADVQYF. CDR3 bases: TGTGCCAGCAGTAGGACTGGTTTGGCAGATGTGCAGTATTTT.

This clonotype has just a few counts. This chain joins TRBV5-1 and TRBJ2-3; 7 positions match TRBD1. Germline values: CDR1 SGHRS, CDR2 YFSETQ. V was pared by 4 bases and J by 2 bases, with 7 bases of the junction left unmatched. The CDR3 contains 15 residues. In nucleotides, the CDR3 is TGCGCCAGCAGCCCTACAGGGGATCCCACAGATACGCAGTATTTT. Protein: CASSPTGDPTDTQYF.

This clonotype has just a few counts. The chain couples TRBV6-6 to TRBJ2-5; 8 bases fit TRBD2. Germline V gene lookup returns CDR1 MNHNY and CDR2 SVGAGI (reference sequence). The CDR3 runs 12 residues. J lost 7 bases, V lost 6 bases, and 4 bases had no gene match. As DNA, the CDR3 is TGTGCCAGCAGCGAGCGGGGGAGGACCCAGTACTTC. Translation gives CASSERGRTQYF.

The CDR3 DNA reads as TGCAGTGCTAGGGGACCGATGAATGAAAAACTGTTTTTT. Translation: CSARGPMNEKLFF. This chain links TRBV20-1 with TRBJ1-4; D perhaps matches TRBD1 (5 bases). V was clipped by 3 bases and J by 5 bases, with 10 bases between them. The CDR3 covers 13 residues. Germline V gene sequence: CDR1 DFQATT, CDR2 SNEGSKA (reference sequence).

This chain uses TRBV29-1 with TRBJ2-7; a possible D gene is TRBD2 (7 bases). This CDR3 region has 15 residues. V lost 6 bases to trimming and J lost 6 bases, with 24 bases between them. Germline V CDR1 and CDR2: SQVTM, ANQGSEA. CDR3 sequence (DNA): TGCAGCGTCCCGAGGCTTGAGGGGGGGCCGGGCGAGCAGTACTTC. Protein sequence: CSVPRLEGGPGEQYF.

DNA of the CDR3: TGTGCCAGCAGCCATGACGTTCAAGAGACCCAGTACTTC. Residues: CASSHDVQETQYF. J is TRBJ2-5 and V is TRBV27; no clear D. The CDR3 has 13 residues. V lost 6 bases and J 2 bases, leaving 10 bases between the germline ends. Germline-derived CDR1 and CDR2 are MNHEY and SMNVEV (reference sequence).

V and J are TRBV20-1 and TRBJ2-1; maybe TRBD2 (6 bases). This CDR3 spans 15 amino acids. V lost 6 bases to trimming and J lost 4 bases, with 19 bases between them. Germline CDR1 DFQATT, CDR2 SNEGSKA (reference sequence). In nucleotides, the CDR3 is TGCAGTGCCCACAACCGGGGGACTTCTTACAATGAGCAGTTCTTC. It yields the protein CSAHNRGTSYNEQFF.

V is TRBV12-3 or TRBV12-4 and J is TRBJ2-1, with 8 bases identical to TRBD2. The CDR3 has 14 amino acids. V gave up 7 bases and J gave up 4 bases; unmatched junction bases: 6. CDR3 coding DNA: TGTGCCAGCATCGAGCGGGGGTTATACAATGAGCAGTTCTTC. Residues: CASIERGLYNEQFF.

This clonotype was seen only a few times. The chain is built from TRBV4-2 and TRBJ2-7, with D unclear. Germline V gene data show CDR1 as LGHNA and CDR2 as YNFKEQ. Between the trimmed V and J ends, which lost 0 bases and 6 bases, there was a span of 12 bases. The CDR3 has 14 amino acids. The CDR3 here is CASSQEESSPEQYF. In DNA form, the CDR3 reads TGTGCCAGCAGCCAAGAGGAATCGAGTCCCGAGCAGTACTTC.

About this clonotype itself: A much larger clone differs by one base, so this may be a read error. Likely a read error: the CDR3 ends without its conserved phenylalanine or tryptophan. The chain has TRBV5-1 and TRBJ1-4, with 9 bases matching TRBD1. Germline trimming cut 4 bases from V and 2 bases from J; bases unmatched to any gene: 3. This CDR3 contains 15 residues. CDR1 SGHRS and CDR2 YFSETQ come from the germline V gene. The CDR3 nucleotides read TGCGCCAGCAGCCTGACAGGGGGGACTAATGAAAAACTGTTTGTT. Amino acid sequence: CASSLTGGTNEKLFV.